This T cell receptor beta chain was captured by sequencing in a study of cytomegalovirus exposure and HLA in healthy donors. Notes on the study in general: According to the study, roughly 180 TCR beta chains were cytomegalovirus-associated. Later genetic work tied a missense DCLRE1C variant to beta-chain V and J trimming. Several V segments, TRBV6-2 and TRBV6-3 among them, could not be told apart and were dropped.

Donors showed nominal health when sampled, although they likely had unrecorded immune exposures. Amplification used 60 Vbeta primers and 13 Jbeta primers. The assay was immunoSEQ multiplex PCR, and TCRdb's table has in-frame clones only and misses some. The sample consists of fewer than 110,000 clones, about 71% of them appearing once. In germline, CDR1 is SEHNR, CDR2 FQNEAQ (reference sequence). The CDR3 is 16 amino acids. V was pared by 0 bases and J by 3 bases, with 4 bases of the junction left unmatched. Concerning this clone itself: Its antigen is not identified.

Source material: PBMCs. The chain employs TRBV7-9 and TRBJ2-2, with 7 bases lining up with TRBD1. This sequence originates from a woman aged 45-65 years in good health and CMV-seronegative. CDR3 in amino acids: CASSLAGGWDTGELFF. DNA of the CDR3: TGTGCCAGCAGCTTAGCAGGGGGCTGGGACACCGGGGAGCTGTTTTTT.